Each of the 7 T cell receptor beta chains below was sequenced from the same sample in a study of Tregs in tolerant kidney transplant recipients. Related graft donors supplied nonmyeloablative bone marrow transplants, and mixed chimerism was transient. The method was immunoSEQ multiplex PCR; TCRdb's version includes in-frame clones alone and lacks a portion of them. The sample's table shows some 15,000 clones. Sequences were derived from CD4+ T cells from blood (PBMCs), sampled 12 months after the transplant. The receptor source for this set is a human patient who received a combined kidney and bone marrow transplant. Some T cells may originate from the graft donor.

Regarding this clone: The read gets to within 3 residues of the CDR3 end, and the germline J gene fills in the rest. The chain links TRBV6-2 or TRBV6-3 to TRBJ2-5; TRBD1 is a possible D gene (5 bases). Trimming removed 5 bases at V and 0 bases at J, with 10 bases between. Per the germline V gene, CDR1 is MNHEY and CDR2 is SVGEGT. This CDR3 is 14 amino acids long. The CDR3 bases that were read are TGTGCCAGCAGTAAACAGGCTAACCAAGAGACC. This codes for CASSKQANQET. The full CDR3 protein reads CASSKQANQETQYF.

On this clone: The read ends 3 residues before the CDR3 terminus; that terminus is restored from the germline J gene. The chain joins TRBV2 to TRBJ2-3; D perhaps matches TRBD2 (6 bases). CDR1 is SNHLY and CDR2 is FYNNEI in the germline V gene. With 9 bases removed from V and 3 bases from J, the gap between germline ends came to 10 bases. The CDR3 length is 12 residues. CDR3 DNA (partial): TGTGCCAGGGAGGGTCAAACAGATACG. Amino acid sequence: CAREGQTDT. The CDR3 as a whole reads CAREGQTDTQYF.

Turning to this clone: The read ends 3 residues shy of where the CDR3 ends; the end is completed using the germline J gene. The J gene is TRBJ2-2, the V gene TRBV18, with TRBD2 matching over 10 bases. The CDR3 spans 18 residues. Looked up from germline, CDR1 is KGHSH and CDR2 is LQKENI. Trimming cost V 3 bases and J 2 bases; bases outside gene matches: 9. CDR3 DNA, as far as it was read: TGTGCCAGCTCACCGGTGGCTAGCGGGAGTATTAACACCGGGGAG. Protein sequence: CASSPVASGSINTGE. The CDR3 in its entirety is CASSPVASGSINTGELFF. Using reference TRBV18 and TRBJ2-2 for the parts outside the CDR3, the full variable domain is NAGVMQNPRHLVRRRGQEARLRCSPMKGHSHVYWYRQLPEEGLKFMVYLQKENIIDESGMPKERFSAEFPKEGPSILRIQQVVRGDSAAYFCASSPVASGSINTGELFFGEGSRLTVL.

As concerns this clone: Read coverage stops 3 residues before the CDR3 terminus; the germline J gene supplies the remainder. V gene TRBV30 combines with J gene TRBJ1-2; 7 bases map to TRBD1. J was trimmed by 5 bases and V by 2 bases; bases with no gene match: 5. CDR1 and CDR2 from the germline V gene are GTSNPN and SVGIG (reference sequence). The CDR3 has 13 residues. The sequenced part of the CDR3 DNA is TGTGCCTGGAGTACCACAGGGGTGTATGGC. This codes for CAWSTTGVYG. The entire CDR3 protein is CAWSTTGVYGYTF. The full variable domain, in which reference TRBV30 and TRBJ1-2 provide the parts outside the CDR3, is SQTIHQWPATLVQPVGSPLSLECTVEGTSNPNLYWYRQAAGRGLQLLFYSVGIGQISSEVPQNLSASRPQDRQFILSSKKLLLSDSGFYLCAWSTTGVYGYTFGSGTRLTVV.

The CDR3 here is CASSLGGGGWNEQFF. CDR3 DNA (partial): TGCGCCAGCAGCTTGGGAGGGGGAGGATGGAATGAG. The chain has TRBV5-1 and TRBJ2-1; possibly TRBD1 or TRBD2 for D (6 bases each). The DNA ends 3 residues before the CDR3 does, and the rest of the CDR3 is filled in from the germline J gene. The CDR3 is 15 residues long. Trimming removed 0 bases at V and 7 bases at J, with 14 bases between. Germline V CDR1 and CDR2: SGHRS, YFSETQ.

A note on this clone: Read sequence stops 3 residues before the CDR3 end, and the germline J gene provides the missing end. The genes are TRBV29-1 and TRBJ2-2, with 7 positions matching TRBD1. CDR1 SQVTM and CDR2 ANQGSEA come from the germline V gene. This CDR3 is 14 amino acids long. V was pared by 3 bases and J by 0 bases, with 1 base of the junction left unmatched. The part of the CDR3 DNA that was read is TGCAGCGTTGATGGGACAGCGAACACCGGGGAG. Protein product: CSVDGTANTGE. The whole CDR3 is CSVDGTANTGELFF.

Worth noting for this clone: The read halts 3 residues ahead of the CDR3 end, with the missing end drawn from the germline J gene. The chain joins TRBV3-1 (or the pseudogene TRBV3-2) to TRBJ2-7; no firm D call. This CDR3 is built from 13 residues. Germline values: CDR1 LGHDT, CDR2 YNNKEL (reference sequence). Trimming took off 4 bases at V and 2 bases at J, with 9 bases between the two ends. The covered CDR3 bases are TGTGCCAGCAGCCCGTTCCAGGCCTACGAG. Protein sequence: CASSPFQAYE. The complete CDR3 protein is CASSPFQAYEQYF.